The present T cell receptor (beta chain) was sequenced within a study of shared clonotypes between healthy human individuals. CD45RO-negative CD8 cells positively selected for CCR7 made up the naive population, which excluded terminally differentiated effector memory CD45RA+ cells. Some clones are missing from TCRdb's copy, which holds only in-frame ones; the method was immunoSEQ multiplex PCR. This sample has more than 500,000 clones, with 95% found just once. The CDR3 is 16 residues long. Trimming shortened V by 0 bases and J by 7 bases, and 15 bases separated the two germline ends. Germline CDR1 MGHRA, CDR2 YSYEKL. Remarks on this clone: The target antigen is unknown.

Study results and limitations: Estimated richness was generally greater in naive than memory subsets. Measured sharing among donors was expected to vary with sequencing depth.

This clonotype was sampled from a woman aged 25 to 45 in good health. The sample comprised naive CD8+ T cells sorted from blood. V usage is TRBV4-1 and J usage is TRBJ2-2; possibly TRBD2 for D (7 bases). CDR3 sequence (DNA): TGCGCCAGCAGCCAAGAGACAGGACTAGTTGGCGGGGAGCTGTTTTTT. It translates to CASSQETGLVGGELFF.